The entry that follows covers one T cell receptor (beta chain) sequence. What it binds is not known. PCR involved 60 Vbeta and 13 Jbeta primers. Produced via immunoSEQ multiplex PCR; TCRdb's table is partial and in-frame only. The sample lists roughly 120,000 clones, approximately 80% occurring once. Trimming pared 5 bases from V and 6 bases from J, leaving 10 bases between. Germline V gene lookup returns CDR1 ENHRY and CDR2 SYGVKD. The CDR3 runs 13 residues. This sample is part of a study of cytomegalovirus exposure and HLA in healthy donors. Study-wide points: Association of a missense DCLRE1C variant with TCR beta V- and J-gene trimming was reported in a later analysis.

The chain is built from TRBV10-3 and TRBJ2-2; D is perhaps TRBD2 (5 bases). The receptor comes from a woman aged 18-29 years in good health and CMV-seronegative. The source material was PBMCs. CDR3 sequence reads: CAISMGDAGELFF. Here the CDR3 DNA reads TGTGCCATCAGTATGGGAGATGCCGGGGAGCTGTTTTTT.